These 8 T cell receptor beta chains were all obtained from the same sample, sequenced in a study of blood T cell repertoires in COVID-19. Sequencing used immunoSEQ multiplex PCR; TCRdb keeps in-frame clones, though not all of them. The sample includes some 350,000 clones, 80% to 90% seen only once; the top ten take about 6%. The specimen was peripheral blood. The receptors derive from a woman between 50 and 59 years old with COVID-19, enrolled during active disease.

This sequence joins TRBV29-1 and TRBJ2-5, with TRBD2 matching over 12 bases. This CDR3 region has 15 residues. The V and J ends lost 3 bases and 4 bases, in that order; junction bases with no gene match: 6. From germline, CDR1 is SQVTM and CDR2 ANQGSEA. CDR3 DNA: TGCAGCGTTGATCCGGCTAGCGGGAGGGCAGAGACCCAGTACTTC. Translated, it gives CSVDPASGRAETQYF.

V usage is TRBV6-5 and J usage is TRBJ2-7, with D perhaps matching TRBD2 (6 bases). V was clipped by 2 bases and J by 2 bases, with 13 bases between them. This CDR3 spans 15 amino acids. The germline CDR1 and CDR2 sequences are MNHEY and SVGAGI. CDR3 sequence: CASSYGYGSPYEQYF. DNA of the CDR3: TGTGCCAGCAGTTACGGCTACGGGAGCCCCTACGAGCAGTACTTC.

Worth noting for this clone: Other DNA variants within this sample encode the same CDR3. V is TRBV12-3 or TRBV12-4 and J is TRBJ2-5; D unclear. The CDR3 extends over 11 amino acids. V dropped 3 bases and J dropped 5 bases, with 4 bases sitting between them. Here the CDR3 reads CASSLQETQYF. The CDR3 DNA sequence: TGTGCCAGCAGTTTGCAGGAGACCCAGTACTTC.

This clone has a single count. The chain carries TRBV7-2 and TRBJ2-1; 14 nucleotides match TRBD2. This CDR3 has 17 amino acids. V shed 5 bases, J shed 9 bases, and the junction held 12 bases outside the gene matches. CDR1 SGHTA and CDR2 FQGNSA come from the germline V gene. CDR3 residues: CASSLGLAGGVWGEQFF. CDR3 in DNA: TGTGCCAGCAGCCTCGGACTAGCGGGAGGAGTATGGGGTGAGCAGTTCTTC.

The chain's CDR3 is CASSPTGFSYNEQFF. CDR3 bases: TGTGCCAGCTCGCCGACAGGATTTTCCTACAATGAGCAGTTCTTC. This chain uses TRBV18 with TRBJ2-1, with D perhaps TRBD1 (6 bases). V dropped 6 bases and J dropped 1 base, with 13 bases sitting between them. CDR1 is KGHSH, CDR2 LQKENI, per germline. This CDR3 contains 15 residues.

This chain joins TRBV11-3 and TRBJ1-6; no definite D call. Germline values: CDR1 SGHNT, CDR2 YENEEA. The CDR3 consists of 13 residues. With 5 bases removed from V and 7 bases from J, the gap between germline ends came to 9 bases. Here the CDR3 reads CASSPQMNSPLHF. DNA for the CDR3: TGTGCCAGCAGCCCCCAGATGAATTCACCCCTCCACTTT.

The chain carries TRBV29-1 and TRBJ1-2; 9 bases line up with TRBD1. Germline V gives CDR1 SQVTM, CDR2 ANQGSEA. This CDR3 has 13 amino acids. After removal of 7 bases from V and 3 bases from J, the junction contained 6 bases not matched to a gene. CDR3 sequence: CSDIQGADYGYTF. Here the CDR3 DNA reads TGCAGCGATATACAGGGGGCGGACTATGGCTACACCTTC.

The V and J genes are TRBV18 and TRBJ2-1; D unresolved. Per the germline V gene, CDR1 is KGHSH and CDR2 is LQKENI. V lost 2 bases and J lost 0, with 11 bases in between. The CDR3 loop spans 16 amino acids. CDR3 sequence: CASSPVRVVSYNEQFF. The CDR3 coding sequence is TGTGCCAGCTCACCAGTTCGGGTAGTCTCCTACAATGAGCAGTTCTTC.